The rows below give T cell receptor beta chains drawn from one sample of a study of blood T cell repertoires in COVID-19. Profiling relied on immunoSEQ multiplex PCR, and the TCRdb table lists in-frame clones only, not all of them. The sample shows about 150,000 clones, 70% to 90% of them seen only once. Sequencing input: PBMCs or T cells enriched from blood (not recorded which). The receptor set was obtained from a woman aged 45-65 years with acute COVID-19. CDR3s include the opening cysteine and the closing phenylalanine or tryptophan. The D gene is left open where the match is weak. Part of the rows lack a size; the others show once, few, many or a class for expanded clones.

>-|TRBV3-1/TRBV3-2|TRBJ2-3|-
CASSQVYLTNTDTQYF
TGTGCCAGCAGCCAAGTATATTTGACAAATACAGATACGCAGTATTTT
>TRBD2|TRBV9|TRBJ2-7|-
CASSRGLAGDRIHYEQYF
TGTGCCAGCAGCAGAGGACTAGCGGGAGACCGCATCCACTACGAGCAGTACTTC
>-|TRBV24-1|TRBJ2-1|-
CATSVRRGNNEQFF
TGTGCCACCAGTGTGCGGCGGGGAAACAATGAGCAGTTCTTC
>TRBD1|TRBV6-5|TRBJ1-5|-
CASSQNRGSNQPQHF
TGTGCCAGCAGCCAAAACAGGGGCAGCAATCAGCCCCAGCATTTT
>TRBD2|TRBV11-3|TRBJ2-2|-
CASSFLAGSQGELFF
TGTGCCAGCAGCTTCCTAGCGGGTTCCCAGGGGGAGCTGTTTTTT
>TRBD1|TRBV19|TRBJ1-2|-
CASSPPGTGSYGYTF
TGTGCCAGTAGTCCCCCCGGGACAGGGTCCTATGGCTACACCTTC
>TRBD1|TRBV11-2|TRBJ1-2|-
CASSLAQGAGGYTF
TGTGCCAGCAGCTTAGCACAGGGGGCGGGTGGCTACACCTTC
>-|TRBV19|TRBJ1-1|-
CASSDYQRMGTEAFF
TGTGCCAGTAGTGATTATCAGAGGATGGGCACTGAAGCTTTCTTT
>-|TRBV5-4|TRBJ2-3|once
CASSGGDRVYDTQYF
TGTGCCAGCTCCGGGGGGGACAGGGTCTACGATACGCAGTATTTT
>TRBD1|TRBV19|TRBJ2-7|-
CASRSGTGLDEQYF
TGTGCCAGTAGATCCGGGACAGGGTTGGACGAGCAGTACTTC
>-|TRBV5-4|TRBJ1-2|-
CASSLAGAGGGYTF
TGTGCCAGCAGCTTGGCCGGGGCGGGGGGCGGCTACACCTTC
>-|TRBV3-1/TRBV3-2|TRBJ2-5|-
CASSQETITGAQYF
TGTGCCAGCAGCCAAGAAACGATTACCGGGGCCCAGTACTTC
>TRBD1|TRBV28|TRBJ1-1|-
CASFTGAGTEAFF
TGTGCCAGCTTTACAGGGGCCGGCACTGAAGCTTTCTTT
>-|TRBV5-5|TRBJ1-2|once
CASSFPEGANYGYTF
TGTGCCAGCAGCTTTCCGGAGGGCGCTAACTATGGCTACACCTTC
>-|TRBV5-1|TRBJ2-1|-
CASSLQSLLYNEQFF
TGCGCCAGCAGCTTGCAGTCCCTCCTGTACAATGAGCAGTTCTTC
>-|TRBV27|TRBJ1-4|-
CASSRERNEKLFF
TGTGCCAGCAGCAGGGAACGTAATGAAAAACTGTTTTTT
>-|TRBV5-1|TRBJ2-3|-
CASSLDRTFPDTQYF
TGCGCCAGCAGCTTGGACAGGACCTTCCCAGATACGCAGTATTTT
>TRBD2|TRBV3-1/TRBV3-2|TRBJ2-1|-
CASSQTPTSGRASDEQFF
TGTGCCAGCAGCCAAACCCCTACTAGCGGGAGGGCCAGCGATGAGCAGTTCTTC
>-|TRBV2|TRBJ1-5|-
CASSETYLGTYSNQPQHF
TGTGCCAGCAGTGAAACCTACCTCGGGACTTATAGCAATCAGCCCCAGCATTTT
>TRBD1|TRBV9|TRBJ2-7|-
CASSATGQGHYEQYF
TGTGCCAGCAGCGCTACGGGACAGGGTCACTACGAGCAGTACTTC
>-|TRBV25-1|TRBJ1-2|once
CASSDTTVGYGGYTF
TGTGCCAGCAGTGATACGACAGTCGGGTATGGTGGCTACACCTTC
>TRBD1|TRBV7-9|TRBJ2-6|-
CASITGQQGRANVLTF
TGTGCCAGCATCACGGGGCAACAGGGGAGGGCCAACGTCCTGACTTTC
>-|TRBV19|TRBJ2-5|-
CASSIGLEETQYF
TGTGCCAGTAGTATCGGTCTAGAAGAGACCCAGTACTTC
>TRBD2|TRBV11-2|TRBJ2-7|-
CASSLVPSGRPSSYEQYF
TGTGCCAGCAGCTTAGTTCCTAGCGGGAGGCCTAGCTCCTACGAGCAGTACTTC
>-|TRBV6-6|TRBJ1-5|-
CASSYSGGQNQPQHF
TGTGCCAGCAGTTACTCCGGAGGGCAAAATCAGCCCCAGCATTTT
>-|TRBV27|TRBJ2-7|-
CASSFISGRYEQYF
TGTGCCAGCAGTTTTATTAGCGGCAGGTACGAGCAGTACTTC
>-|TRBV7-2|TRBJ2-3|-
CASSLLNTDTQYF
TGTGCCAGCAGCTTACTAAACACAGATACGCAGTATTTT
>-|TRBV27|TRBJ1-2|-
CASSLSMGHFYGYTF
TGTGCCAGCAGTTTATCAATGGGACACTTCTATGGCTACACCTTC
>TRBD1|TRBV18|TRBJ1-2|-
CASNGQGSLYGYTF
TGTGCCAGCAACGGACAGGGGTCTCTCTATGGCTACACCTTC
>-|TRBV7-9|TRBJ2-1|-
CASSLSGGGQVKYEQFF
TGTGCCAGCAGCTTGTCAGGCGGGGGACAAGTTAAGTATGAGCAGTTCTTC
>TRBD2|TRBV5-4|TRBJ2-5|-
CASSNKAGEGETQYF
TGTGCCAGCAGTAATAAAGCGGGAGAGGGGGAGACCCAGTACTTC
>-|TRBV5-6|TRBJ2-7|once
CASSLGNAASLYEQYF
TGTGCCAGCAGCTTGGGAAACGCGGCTAGCCTCTACGAGCAGTACTTC
>TRBD1|TRBV7-9|TRBJ2-7|few
CASSPTGFEQYF
TGTGCCAGCAGCCCGACAGGGTTCGAGCAGTACTTC
>TRBD2|TRBV5-1|TRBJ2-5|-
CASSWGLAEETQYF
TGCGCCAGCAGCTGGGGACTAGCGGAAGAGACCCAGTACTTC
>TRBD1|TRBV4-2|TRBJ1-5|few
CASSQDRTGKQPQHF
TGTGCCAGCAGCCAAGATCGGACAGGGAAGCAGCCCCAGCATTTT
>-|TRBV5-1|TRBJ1-3|once
CASSLSGFRRDTIYF
TGCGCCAGCAGCTTGTCAGGGTTTCGTAGGGACACCATATATTTT
>-|TRBV11-2|TRBJ2-7|-
CASSLATGYEQYF
TGTGCCAGCAGCTTAGCAACTGGCTACGAGCAGTACTTC
>TRBD1|TRBV5-1|TRBJ2-5|-
CASSPETGIQETQYF
TGCGCCAGCAGCCCCGAGACAGGGATCCAAGAGACCCAGTACTTC
>-|TRBV3-1/TRBV3-2|TRBJ2-3|-
CASSQGIYLGGKATDTQYF
TGTGCCAGCAGCCAAGGAATTTATCTCGGGGGAAAGGCTACAGATACGCAGTATTTT
>TRBD1|TRBV14|TRBJ2-1|once
CASSPLDRVYNEQFF
TGTGCCAGCAGCCCGTTGGACAGGGTATACAATGAGCAGTTCTTC
>-|TRBV18|TRBJ1-2|few
CASSLPGLYGYTF
TGTGCCAGCTCACTCCCGGGACTCTATGGCTACACCTTC
>-|TRBV11-2|TRBJ2-1|-
CASSLVQGRYNDQFF
TGTGCCAGCAGCTTAGTACAGGGACGGTACAATGATCAGTTCTTC
>TRBD1|TRBV19|TRBJ2-2|-
CASKDRGGADSAGELFF
TGTGCCAGTAAAGACAGGGGGGGCGCAGATTCCGCCGGGGAGCTGTTTTTT
>TRBD1|TRBV6-2/TRBV6-3|TRBJ2-7|-
CASSYEGQGVYEQYF
TGTGCCAGCAGTTACGAGGGACAGGGGGTCTACGAGCAGTACTTC
>-|TRBV6-5|TRBJ2-5|-
CASSSINQETQYF
TGTGCCAGCAGTTCCATCAACCAAGAGACCCAGTACTTC
>TRBD1|TRBV7-7|TRBJ2-7|-
CASSPGQSYEQYF
TGTGCTAGCAGCCCGGGACAGAGTTACGAGCAGTACTTC